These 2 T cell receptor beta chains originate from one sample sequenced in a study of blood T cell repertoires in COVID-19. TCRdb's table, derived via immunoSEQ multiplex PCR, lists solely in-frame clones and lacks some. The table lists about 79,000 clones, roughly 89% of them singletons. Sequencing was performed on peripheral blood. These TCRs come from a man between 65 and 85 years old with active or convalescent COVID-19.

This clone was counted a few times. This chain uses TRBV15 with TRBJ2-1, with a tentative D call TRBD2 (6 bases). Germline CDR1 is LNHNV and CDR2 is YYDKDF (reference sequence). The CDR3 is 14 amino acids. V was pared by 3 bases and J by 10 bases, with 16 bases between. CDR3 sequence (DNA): TGTGCCACCAGCAGGCCCCCCGTCCGGGGGGAGCAGTTCTTC. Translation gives CATSRPPVRGEQFF.

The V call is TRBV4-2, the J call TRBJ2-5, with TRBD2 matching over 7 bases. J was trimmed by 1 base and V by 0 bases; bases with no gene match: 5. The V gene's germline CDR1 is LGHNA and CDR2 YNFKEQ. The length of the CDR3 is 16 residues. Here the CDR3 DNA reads TGTGCCAGCAGCCAAGATTTAGCGGGCGCCCAAGAGACCCAGTACTTC. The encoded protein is CASSQDLAGAQETQYF.